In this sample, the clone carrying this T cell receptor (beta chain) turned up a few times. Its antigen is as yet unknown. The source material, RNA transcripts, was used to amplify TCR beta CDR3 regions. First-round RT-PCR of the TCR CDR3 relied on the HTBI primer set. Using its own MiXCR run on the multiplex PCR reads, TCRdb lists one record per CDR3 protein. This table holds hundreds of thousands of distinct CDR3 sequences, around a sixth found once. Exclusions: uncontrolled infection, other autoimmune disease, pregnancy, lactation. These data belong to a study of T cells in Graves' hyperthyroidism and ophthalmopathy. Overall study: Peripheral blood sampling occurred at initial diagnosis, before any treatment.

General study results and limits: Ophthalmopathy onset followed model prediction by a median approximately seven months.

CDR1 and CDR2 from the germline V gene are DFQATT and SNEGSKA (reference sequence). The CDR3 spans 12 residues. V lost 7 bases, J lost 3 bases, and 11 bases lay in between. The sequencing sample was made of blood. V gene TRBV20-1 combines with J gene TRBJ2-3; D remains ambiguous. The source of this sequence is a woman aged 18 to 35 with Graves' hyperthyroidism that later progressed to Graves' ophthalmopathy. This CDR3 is CSVSGPTDTQYF. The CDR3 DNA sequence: TGCAGTGTATCCGGGCCGACAGATACGCAGTATTTT.